Included here is one T cell receptor (beta chain) sequence, with context. Profiled with immunoSEQ multiplex PCR; TCRdb holds only in-frame clones, not every one. The sample consists of some 170,000 clones, about 92% of them appearing once. Germline V gene sequence: CDR1 SGHNT, CDR2 YYREEE (reference sequence). The CDR3 runs 14 residues. Trimming removed 4 bases at V and 1 base at J, with 11 bases between. The data derive from a study of blood T cell repertoires in COVID-19. Overall study context: Sources were T cells, B-cell-depleted T cells, or PBMCs; the material itself was cDNA or gDNA.

V gene TRBV5-4 combines with J gene TRBJ1-1; D is undetermined. Sequencing was carried out using peripheral blood. This sequence was found in a man in his sixties with active or convalescent COVID-19. CDR3 sequence (DNA): TGTGCCAGCAGCCCCCCGGGAAGGAACACTGAAGCTTTCTTT. This translates into CASSPPGRNTEAFF.